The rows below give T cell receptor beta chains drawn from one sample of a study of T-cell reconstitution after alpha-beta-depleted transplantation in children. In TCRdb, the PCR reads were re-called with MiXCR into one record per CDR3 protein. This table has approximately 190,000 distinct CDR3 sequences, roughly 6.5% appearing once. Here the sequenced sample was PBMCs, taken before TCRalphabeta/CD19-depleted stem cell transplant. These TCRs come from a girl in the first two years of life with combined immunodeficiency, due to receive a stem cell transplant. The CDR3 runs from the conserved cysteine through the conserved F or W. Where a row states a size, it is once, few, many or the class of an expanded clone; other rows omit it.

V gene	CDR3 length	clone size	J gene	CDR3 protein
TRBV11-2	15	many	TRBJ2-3	CASSVRVGITDTQYF
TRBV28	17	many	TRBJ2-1	CASSSKRLAGVQDEQFF
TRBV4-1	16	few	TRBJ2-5	CASSQSLLATLETQYF
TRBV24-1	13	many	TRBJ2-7	CATSPNGGYEQYF
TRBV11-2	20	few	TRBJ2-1	CASSLFWVQGAHEAYNEQFF
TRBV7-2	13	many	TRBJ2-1	CASSYGPGNEQFF
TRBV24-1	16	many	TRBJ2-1	CATSDLDRLSRDEQFF
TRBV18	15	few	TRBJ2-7	CASSPNRQGTGEQYF
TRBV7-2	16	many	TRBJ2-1	CASSLLLREGNNEQFF
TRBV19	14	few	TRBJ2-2	CASSTPKEPGELFF
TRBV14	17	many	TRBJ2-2	CASSQEVTGWETGELFF
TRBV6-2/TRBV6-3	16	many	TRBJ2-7	CASSYREDRERYEQYF
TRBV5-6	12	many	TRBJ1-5	CASSFGVEPQHF
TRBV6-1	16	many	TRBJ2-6	CASSRQTDSGANVLTF
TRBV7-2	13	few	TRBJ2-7	CASSLGFTYEQYF
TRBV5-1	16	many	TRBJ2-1	CASRSVRGVTYNEQFF
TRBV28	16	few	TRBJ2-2	CASRPSGRGDTGELFF
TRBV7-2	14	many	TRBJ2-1	CASSPTGLAGHPFF
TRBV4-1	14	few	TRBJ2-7	CASSATRDPYEQYF
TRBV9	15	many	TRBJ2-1	CASSPEGREGTEQFF
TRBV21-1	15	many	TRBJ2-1	CASSKTLGRVNEQFF
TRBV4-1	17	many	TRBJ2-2	CASSQDLGHANTGELFF
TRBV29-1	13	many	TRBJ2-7	CSVEYPESYEQYF
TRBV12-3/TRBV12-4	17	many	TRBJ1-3	CASSPFLPRSSGNTIYF
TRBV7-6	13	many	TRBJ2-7	CASSGGTGDEQYF
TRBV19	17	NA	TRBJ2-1	CASSIGLIGGGGEEQFF
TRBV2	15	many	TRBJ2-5	CASRALGATGETQYF
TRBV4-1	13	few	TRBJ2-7	CASSRPGPYEQYF
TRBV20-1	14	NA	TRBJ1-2	CSARDRGSNYGYTF
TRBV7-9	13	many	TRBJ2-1	CASSLGSHNEQFF
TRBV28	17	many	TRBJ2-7	CASSEVYDSTLFYEQYF
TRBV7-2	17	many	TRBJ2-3	CASTPTGGAKLTDTQYF
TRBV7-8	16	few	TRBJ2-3	CASSRPAGGTTDTQYF
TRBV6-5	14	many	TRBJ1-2	CASSYQGGRYGYTF
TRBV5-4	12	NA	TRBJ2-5	CASSLTEGTQYF
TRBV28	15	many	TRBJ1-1	CASLSITGTDTEAFF
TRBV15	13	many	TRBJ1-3	CATSSIGGDTIYF
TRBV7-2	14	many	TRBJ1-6	CASSPGQGFTPLHF
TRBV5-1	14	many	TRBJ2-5	CASSLSGTQETQYF
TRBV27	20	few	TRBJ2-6	CASSLVTGTSSLSGANVLTF
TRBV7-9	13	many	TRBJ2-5	CASSFGDRGAQYF
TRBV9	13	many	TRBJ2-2	CASSGSPPRELFF
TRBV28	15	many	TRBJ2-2	CASSYTAGGAGELFF
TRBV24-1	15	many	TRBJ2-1	CATSDPGTGGNEQFF
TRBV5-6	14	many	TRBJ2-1	CASSLSTGDNEQFF
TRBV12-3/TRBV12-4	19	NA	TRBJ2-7	CASSLHPYILTTGRYEQYF
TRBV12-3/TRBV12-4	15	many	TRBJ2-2	CASSLRQGSNGELFF
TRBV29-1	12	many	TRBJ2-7	CSVAGFEGEQYF
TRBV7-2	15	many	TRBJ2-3	CASSLWGDSTDTQYF
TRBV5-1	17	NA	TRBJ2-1	CASSLGSTSGFYNEQFF
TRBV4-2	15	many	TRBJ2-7	CASSQGQGGFYEQYF
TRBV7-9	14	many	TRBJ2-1	CASSFSVRDNEQFF
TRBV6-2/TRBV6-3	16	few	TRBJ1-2	CASRRRVQDPNYGYTF
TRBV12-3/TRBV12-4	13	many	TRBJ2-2	CASSLSNTGELFF
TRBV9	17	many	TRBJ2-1	CASSVSRTSSSYNEQFF
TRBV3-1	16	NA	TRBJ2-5	CASSQVSTGAWETQYF
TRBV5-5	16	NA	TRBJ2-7	CASSSFGGQGTYEQYF
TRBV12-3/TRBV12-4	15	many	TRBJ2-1	CASSLAGFPADEQFF
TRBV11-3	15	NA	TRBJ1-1	CASSLGSLMNTEAFF